This record concerns one T cell receptor (beta chain) sequence. The sample comes from a study of shared clonotypes between healthy human individuals. TCRdb's table, derived via immunoSEQ multiplex PCR, lists solely in-frame clones and lacks some. The table lists some 1.5 million clones, approximately 98% of them singletons. The sample taken for sequencing was naive CD4+ T cells sorted from blood. The sample's subset: CD45RA+ positively selected. The receptor comes from a man aged 25-45 years in good health.

The chain's CDR3 is CASSRTHGQGGNQPQHF. CDR3 sequence (DNA): TGTGCCAGCAGCCGAACCCATGGACAGGGCGGCAATCAGCCCCAGCATTTT. The V gene is TRBV28, the J gene TRBJ1-5, with 8 bases aligning to TRBD1. V was clipped by 6 bases and J by 2 bases; unmatched bases: 12. The length of the CDR3 is 17 residues. Germline CDR1 MDHEN, CDR2 SYDVKM.